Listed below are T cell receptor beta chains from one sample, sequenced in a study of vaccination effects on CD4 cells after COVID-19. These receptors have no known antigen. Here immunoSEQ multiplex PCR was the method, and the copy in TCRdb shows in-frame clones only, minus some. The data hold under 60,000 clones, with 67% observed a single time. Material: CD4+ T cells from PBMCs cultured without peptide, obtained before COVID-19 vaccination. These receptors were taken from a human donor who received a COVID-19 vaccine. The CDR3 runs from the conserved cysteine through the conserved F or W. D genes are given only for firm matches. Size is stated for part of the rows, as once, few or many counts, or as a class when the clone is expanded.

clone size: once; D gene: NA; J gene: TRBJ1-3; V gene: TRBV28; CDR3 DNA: TGTGCCAGCAGCGGGACTCCTGGAAACACCATATATTTT; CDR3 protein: CASSGTPGNTIYF
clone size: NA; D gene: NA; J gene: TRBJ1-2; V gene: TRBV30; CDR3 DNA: TGTGCCTGGACCCGAGATGGCTACACCTTC; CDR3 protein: CAWTRDGYTF
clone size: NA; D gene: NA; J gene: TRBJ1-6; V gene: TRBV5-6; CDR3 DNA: TGTGCCAGCAATGACAGAAATAATTCACCCCTCCACTTT; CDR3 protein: CASNDRNNSPLHF
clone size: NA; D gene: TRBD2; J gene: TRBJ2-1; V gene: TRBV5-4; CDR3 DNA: TGTGCCAGCAGCTTGGAGCCTAGCGGGAGTGACAATGAGCAGTTCTTC; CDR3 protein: CASSLEPSGSDNEQFF
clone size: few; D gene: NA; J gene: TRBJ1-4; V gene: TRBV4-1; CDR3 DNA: TGCGCCAGCACCAAGAGGGGCGTCGCTAATGAAAAACTGTTTTTT; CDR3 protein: CASTKRGVANEKLFF
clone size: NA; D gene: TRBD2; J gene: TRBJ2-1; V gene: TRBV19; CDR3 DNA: TGTGCCAGTAGTGGACTAGCGGCATACAATGAGCAGTTCTTC; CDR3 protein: CASSGLAAYNEQFF
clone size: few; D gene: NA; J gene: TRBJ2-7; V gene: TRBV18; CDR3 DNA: TGTGCCAGCTCGCTATCCCGGGACCTAGGCGAGCAGTACTTC; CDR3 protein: CASSLSRDLGEQYF
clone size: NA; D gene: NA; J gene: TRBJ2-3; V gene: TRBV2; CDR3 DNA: TGTGCCAGCCAATCTTTTTGGTCGGAGGATACGCAGTATTTT; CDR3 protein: CASQSFWSEDTQYF
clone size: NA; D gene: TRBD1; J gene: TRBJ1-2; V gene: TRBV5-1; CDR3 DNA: TGCGCCAGCAGCACGGGACAGGCCATCTATGGCTACACCTTC; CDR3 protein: CASSTGQAIYGYTF
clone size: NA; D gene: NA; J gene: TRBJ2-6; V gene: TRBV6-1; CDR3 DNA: TGTGCCAGCAGTGGCCGGGATCCAGGGTCGGCTGGGGCCAACGTCCTGACTTTC; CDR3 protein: CASSGRDPGSAGANVLTF
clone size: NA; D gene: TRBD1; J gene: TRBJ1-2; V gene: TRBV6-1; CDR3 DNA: TGTGCCAGCAGTGAAAACGCGGACAGGGGCTACACCTTC; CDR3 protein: CASSENADRGYTF
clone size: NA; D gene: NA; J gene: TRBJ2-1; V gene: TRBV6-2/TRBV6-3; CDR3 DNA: TGTGCCAGCAGTTACGGGGGGGGGCTCGTCTTC; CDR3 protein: CASSYGGGLVF
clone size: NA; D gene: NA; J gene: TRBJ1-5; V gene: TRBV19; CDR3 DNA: TGTGCCAGTAGTGCGGCAGGGATCATGCAGCCCCAGCATTTT; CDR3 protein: CASSAAGIMQPQHF
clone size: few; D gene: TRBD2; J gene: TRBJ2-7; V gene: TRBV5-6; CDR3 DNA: TGTGCCAGCAGCTTGGGACTAGCTTCCTACGAGCAGTACTTC; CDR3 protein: CASSLGLASYEQYF
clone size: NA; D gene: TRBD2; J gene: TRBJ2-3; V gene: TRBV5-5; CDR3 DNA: TGTGCCAGCAGCTTGGTCAGCGGGGGGGCTCCAGATACGCAGTATTTT; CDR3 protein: CASSLVSGGAPDTQYF
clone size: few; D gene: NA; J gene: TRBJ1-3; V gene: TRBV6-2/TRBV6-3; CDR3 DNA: TGTGCCAGCAGTTATGCGCGGAGCGCCTTCTCTGGAAACACCATATATTTT; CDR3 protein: CASSYARSAFSGNTIYF
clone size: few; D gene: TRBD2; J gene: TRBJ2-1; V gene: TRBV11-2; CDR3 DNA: TGTGCCAGCAGCTTAGCGGGAGGTTCCTACAATGAGCAGTTCTTC; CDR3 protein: CASSLAGGSYNEQFF
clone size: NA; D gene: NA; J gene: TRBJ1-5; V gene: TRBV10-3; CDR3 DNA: TGTGCCATCGGAAAGGGCGATCAGCCCCAGCATTTT; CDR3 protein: CAIGKGDQPQHF
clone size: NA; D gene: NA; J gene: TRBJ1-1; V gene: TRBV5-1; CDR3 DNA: TGCGCCAGCAGCTTGGAAAGCAGACAGAACTCTGAAGCTTTCTTT; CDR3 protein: CASSLESRQNSEAFF
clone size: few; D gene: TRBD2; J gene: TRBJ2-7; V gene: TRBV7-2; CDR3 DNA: TGTGCCAGCAGTAAACTAGCGGAGGCCTACGAGCAGTACTTC; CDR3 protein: CASSKLAEAYEQYF
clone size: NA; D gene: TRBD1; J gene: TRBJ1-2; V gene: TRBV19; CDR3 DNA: TGTGCCAGTAGTGGGGGGGACAGCACGTTATATGGCTACACCTTC; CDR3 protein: CASSGGDSTLYGYTF
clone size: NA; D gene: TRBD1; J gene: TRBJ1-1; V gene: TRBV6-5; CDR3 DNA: TGTGCCAGCACTACAGACAGGGTGAACACTGAAGCTTTCTTT; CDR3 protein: CASTTDRVNTEAFF
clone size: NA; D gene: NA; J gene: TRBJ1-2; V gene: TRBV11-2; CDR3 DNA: TGTGCCAGCAGCTTAGGGCCCTGGACAGTTGGTGGCTACACCTTC; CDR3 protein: CASSLGPWTVGGYTF
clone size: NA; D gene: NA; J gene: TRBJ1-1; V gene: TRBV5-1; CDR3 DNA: TGCGCCAGCAGCCTATACAACAGGGACACTGAAGCTTTCTTT; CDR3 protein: CASSLYNRDTEAFF
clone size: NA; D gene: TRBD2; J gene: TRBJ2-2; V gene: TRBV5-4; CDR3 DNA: TGTGCCAGCAGCCGGACTAGCGGAAACACCGGGGAGCTGTTTTTT; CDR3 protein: CASSRTSGNTGELFF
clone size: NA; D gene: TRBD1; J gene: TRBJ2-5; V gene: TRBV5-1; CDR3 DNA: TGCGCCAGCAGCTATGGACAGGGGGGGGAGACCCAGTACTTC; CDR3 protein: CASSYGQGGETQYF
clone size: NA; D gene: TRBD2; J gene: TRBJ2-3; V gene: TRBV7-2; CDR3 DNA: TGTGCCAGCACCCATGGGCGGGGGGGCTCGGATACGCAGTATTTT; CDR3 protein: CASTHGRGGSDTQYF
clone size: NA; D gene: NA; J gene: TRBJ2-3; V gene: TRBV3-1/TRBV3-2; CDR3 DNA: TGTGCCAGCAGCCCAGGGTCCAGTGGAGGGCAGTATTTT; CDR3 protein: CASSPGSSGGQYF
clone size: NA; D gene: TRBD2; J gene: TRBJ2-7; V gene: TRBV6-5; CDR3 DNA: TGTGCCAGCAGGAAAGCGGGAGAATCCTACGAGCAGTACTTC; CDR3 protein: CASRKAGESYEQYF
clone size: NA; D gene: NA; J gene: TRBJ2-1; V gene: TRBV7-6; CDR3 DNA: TGTGCCAGCAGCCCGGGACTCCTGAGGTCCTACAATGAGCAGTTCTTC; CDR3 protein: CASSPGLLRSYNEQFF
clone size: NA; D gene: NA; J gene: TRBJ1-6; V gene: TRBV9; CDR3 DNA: TGTGCCAGCAGCGCCGGAAGGACCTATAATTCACCCCTCCACTTT; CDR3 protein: CASSAGRTYNSPLHF
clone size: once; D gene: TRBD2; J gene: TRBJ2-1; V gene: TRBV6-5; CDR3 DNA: TGTGCCAGCAGTCCCCAGCGGGGGGCAGCCAATGAGCAGTTCTTC; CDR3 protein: CASSPQRGAANEQFF
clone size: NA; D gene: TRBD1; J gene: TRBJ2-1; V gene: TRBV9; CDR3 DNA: TGTGCCAGCAGCACCGGGACAGGGAGTTACAATGAGCAGTTCTTC; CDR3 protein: CASSTGTGSYNEQFF
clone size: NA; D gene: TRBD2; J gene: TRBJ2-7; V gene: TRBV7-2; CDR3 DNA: TGTGCCAGCAGCTTATCCGGGACTAGCGGATACGAGCAGTACTTC; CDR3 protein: CASSLSGTSGYEQYF
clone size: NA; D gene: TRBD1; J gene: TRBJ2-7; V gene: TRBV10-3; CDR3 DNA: TGTGCCATCAGTGGAAGTTTGGGACAGGGGTCCTACGAGCAGTACTTC; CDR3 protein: CAISGSLGQGSYEQYF
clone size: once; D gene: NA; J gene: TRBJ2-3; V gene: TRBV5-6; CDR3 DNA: TGTGCCAGCGCCCCCGGGGTTGCAGATACGCAGTATTTT; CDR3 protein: CASAPGVADTQYF
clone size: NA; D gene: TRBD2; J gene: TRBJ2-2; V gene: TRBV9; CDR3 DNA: TGTGCCAGCAGGAGAGGGGAGGGTGACACCGGGGAGCTGTTTTTT; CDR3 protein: CASRRGEGDTGELFF
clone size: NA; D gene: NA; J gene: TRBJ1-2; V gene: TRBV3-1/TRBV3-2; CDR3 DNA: TGTGCCAGCAGCCAAGATCAGACAGCTTATTATGGCTACACCTTC; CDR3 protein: CASSQDQTAYYGYTF
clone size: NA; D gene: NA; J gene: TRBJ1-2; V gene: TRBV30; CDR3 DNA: TGTGCCTGGGGGAGAGCTAACTATGGCTACACCTTC; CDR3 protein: CAWGRANYGYTF
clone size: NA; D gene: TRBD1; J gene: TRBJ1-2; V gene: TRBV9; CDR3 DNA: TGTGCCAGCAGCCCCGACAGGGCTGATGGCTACACCTTC; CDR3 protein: CASSPDRADGYTF
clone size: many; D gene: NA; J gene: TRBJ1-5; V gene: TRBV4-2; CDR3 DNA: TGTGCCAGCAGCCAAGGATCGGACTATAGCAATCAGCCCCAGCATTTT; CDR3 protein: CASSQGSDYSNQPQHF
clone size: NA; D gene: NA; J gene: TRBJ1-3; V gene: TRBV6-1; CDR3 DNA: TGTGCCAGCAGTGAGAAGGCTAGAAACACCATATATTTT; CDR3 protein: CASSEKARNTIYF
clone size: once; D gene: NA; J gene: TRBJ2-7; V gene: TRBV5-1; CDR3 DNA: TGCGCCAGCAGCTTGGGTTCCCCCGAGTCGGAGTACTTC; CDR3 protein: CASSLGSPESEYF
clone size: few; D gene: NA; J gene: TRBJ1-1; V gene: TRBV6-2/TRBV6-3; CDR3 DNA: TGTGCCAGCAGTTACGGGTCAGGGCGCACTGAAGCTTTCTTT; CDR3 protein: CASSYGSGRTEAFF
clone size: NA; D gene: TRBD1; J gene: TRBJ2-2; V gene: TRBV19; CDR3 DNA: TGTGCCAGTAGTACGGACAGGGGCTGGGTGACCACCGGGGAGCTGTTTTTT; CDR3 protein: CASSTDRGWVTTGELFF
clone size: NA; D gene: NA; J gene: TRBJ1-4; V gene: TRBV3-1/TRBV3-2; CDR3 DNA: TGTGCCAGCAGCCACGGGGTCTCTAATGAAAAACTGTTTTTT; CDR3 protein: CASSHGVSNEKLFF
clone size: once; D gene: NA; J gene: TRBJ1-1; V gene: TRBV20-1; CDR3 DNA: TGCAGTGCCCTTCGGACTGAAGCTTTCTTT; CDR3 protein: CSALRTEAFF
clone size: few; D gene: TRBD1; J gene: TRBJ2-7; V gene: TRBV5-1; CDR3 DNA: TGCGCCAGCAGCTTGGCAGGGACAGGGGTCGAGCAGTACTTC; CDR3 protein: CASSLAGTGVEQYF
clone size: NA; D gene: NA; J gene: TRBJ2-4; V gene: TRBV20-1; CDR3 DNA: TGCAGTGCTAGTTCAGCGGTGCTAGCCAAAAACATTCAGTACTTC; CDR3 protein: CSASSAVLAKNIQYF
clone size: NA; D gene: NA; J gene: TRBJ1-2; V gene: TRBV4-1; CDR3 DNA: TGCGCCAGCAGCCAAGAGGCCTATGGCTACACCTTC; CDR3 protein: CASSQEAYGYTF
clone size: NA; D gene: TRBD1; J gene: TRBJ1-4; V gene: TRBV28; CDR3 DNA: TGTGCCAGCAGTTTCAACGACAGGGTAGTTGAAAAACTGTTTTTT; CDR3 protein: CASSFNDRVVEKLFF
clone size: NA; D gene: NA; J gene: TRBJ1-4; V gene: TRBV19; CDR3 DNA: TGTGCCAGTAGTCTGGGTCCATTTGCAACTAATGAAAAACTGTTTTTT; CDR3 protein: CASSLGPFATNEKLFF
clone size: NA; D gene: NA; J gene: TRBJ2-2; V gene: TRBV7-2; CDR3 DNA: TGTGCCAGCAGCCCAGGTGTCGGGGAGCTGTTTTTT; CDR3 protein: CASSPGVGELFF
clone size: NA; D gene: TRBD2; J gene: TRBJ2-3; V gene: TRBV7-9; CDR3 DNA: TGTGCCAGCAGCTTAAGCGCGGGGGGTACAGATACGCAGTATTTT; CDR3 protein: CASSLSAGGTDTQYF
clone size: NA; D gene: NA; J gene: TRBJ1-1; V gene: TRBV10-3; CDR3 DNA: TGTGCCATCAGGACCAGGGTGGGGGACACTGAAGCTTTCTTT; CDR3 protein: CAIRTRVGDTEAFF
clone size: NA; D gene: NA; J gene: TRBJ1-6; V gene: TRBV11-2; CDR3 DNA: TGTGCCAGCAGCCTACGTGGGGGTAGGGGTTCACCCCTCCACTTT; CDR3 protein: CASSLRGGRGSPLHF
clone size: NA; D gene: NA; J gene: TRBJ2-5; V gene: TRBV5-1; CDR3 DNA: TGCGCCAGCAGCTTGGATGGATCTAGCGAGGGAGAGACCCAGTACTTC; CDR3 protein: CASSLDGSSEGETQYF